This T cell receptor (beta chain) emerged from a study of shared clonotypes between healthy human individuals. Study-level findings and limits: At large depth, rarefaction still showed sorted-subset sequencing to be incomplete. Exclusively blood specimens were collected; tissue repertoires likely differ.

Germline V lookup: CDR1 KGHSH, CDR2 LQKENI. This CDR3 has 15 amino acids. The V and J ends lost 2 bases and 4 bases, in that order; junction bases with no gene match: 7. All donors were healthy HIV-negative adults lacking recent acute infections or vaccinations. Both subsets, CD45RA+ naive and CD45RA-negative memory, were split from the CD4+ cells. Profiled with immunoSEQ multiplex PCR; TCRdb holds only in-frame clones, not every one. Of 2 million to 3 million clones detected, approximately 93% appear once; the ten largest clones hold around 0.37%. The count of this clone is one. What it binds is not known.

The sample taken for sequencing was naive CD4+ T cells from PBMCs. The sample's subset: CD45RA+ positively selected. The source is a man aged 18 to 30 in good health. Some clones in this sample may be carry-over from other donors' samples. The J gene is TRBJ1-2, the V gene TRBV18; the match to TRBD1 covers 7 bases. The CDR3 DNA sequence: TGTGCCAGCTCACCAGACAGGGTGTATAGCTATGGCTACACCTTC. Amino acids: CASSPDRVYSYGYTF.